Reported below is one T cell receptor (beta chain). As yet, its antigen is unknown. Germline V gives CDR1 MGHRA, CDR2 YSYEKL. The CDR3 extends over 15 amino acids. Trimming pared 1 base from V and 0 bases from J, leaving 7 bases between. MiXCR, applied by TCRdb to the RT-PCR reads, yields one record per CDR3 protein. This table has some 9,900 distinct CDR3 sequences, over 80% appearing once. This sample was taken from a study of yellow fever vaccine responses in identical twins. General study points: Reportedly, the T cell response mounted by twins to vaccine seemed partly convergent, partly personalized.

The rearrangement uses TRBV4-1 and TRBJ1-5, with unresolved D. The sequence was obtained from a young woman who received the yellow fever vaccine. The source was T cells from blood (PBMCs), unsorted or a sorted subset (not recorded which), collected before or after yellow fever vaccination (not recorded which). The CDR3 is CASSQGSYSNQPQHF. The DNA of the CDR3 is TGCGCCAGCAGCCAAGGGAGTTATAGCAATCAGCCCCAGCATTTT.